Listed here are 21 T cell receptor beta chains from one sample, sequenced in a study of human T cells and chemical hapten exposure. TCRdb redid the calling of the RACE reads with MiXCR, one entry per CDR3 protein. The repertoire holds tens of thousands of distinct CDR3 sequences, with roughly 6.7% as singletons. Noted time point: pre-sensitization, week 0. Regarding treatment: therapeutic diphenylcyclopropenone sensitization with weekly scalp DPC. The input for sequencing was whole blood, taken in connection with sensitization to the hapten diphenylcyclopropenone (DPC). These receptors originate from a woman aged 25-40 years with alopecia areata. Some clones in this sample may be carry-over from other donors' samples.

The CDR3 reads CASSQVGSYEQYF. The CDR3 coding sequence is TGTGCCAGCAGCCAAGTCGGGTCCTACGAGCAGTACTTC. The rearrangement links TRBV4-2 to TRBJ2-7; D is ambiguous. In germline, CDR1 is LGHNA, CDR2 YNFKEQ. The CDR3 is made up of 13 amino acids. The V end was cut by 1 base, the J end by 1 base, with 5 bases between.

Ten or more counts support this clonotype. V and J are TRBV7-3 and TRBJ2-4; no clear D gene. This CDR3 contains 13 residues. The V gene lost 5 bases and the J gene lost 9 bases, with 14 bases spanning the gap. CDR1 and CDR2 from the germline V gene are SGHTA and FQGTGA. CDR3 nucleotide sequence: TGTGCCAGCAGCGCCGGTCAACAGAGCATTCAGTACTTC. Encoded protein: CASSAGQQSIQYF.

This clonotype has a count of ten or more. The chain employs TRBV20-1 and TRBJ2-1; no clear D gene. The CDR3 totals 14 residues. With 6 bases removed from V and 2 bases from J, the gap between germline ends came to 14 bases. Germline CDR1 is DFQATT and CDR2 is SNEGSKA (reference sequence). CDR3 DNA sequence: TGCAGTGCAAACACCATAAAGGCCTACAATGAGCAGTTCTTC. Residues: CSANTIKAYNEQFF.

In its sample, this clonotype was seen a few times. The chain is built from TRBV12-3 or TRBV12-4 and TRBJ2-3; 9 positions agree with TRBD1. The CDR3 has 15 amino acids. V gave up 4 bases and J gave up 1 base; unmatched junction bases: 3. The CDR3 DNA follows: TGTGCCAGCAGTTCATGGACAGGGGGCACAGATACGCAGTATTTT. This encodes CASSSWTGGTDTQYF.

This chain joins TRBV13 and TRBJ2-5; TRBD2 aligns across 10 bases. Unmatched junction bases numbered 6, after V lost 3 bases and J lost 2 bases. This CDR3 comprises 16 residues. Looked up from germline, CDR1 is PRHDT and CDR2 is FYEKMQ (reference sequence). The CDR3 bases are TGTGCCAGCAGCTTGGGGCTAGCGGGGGAACAAGAGACCCAGTACTTC. It is translated as CASSLGLAGEQETQYF.

This clonotype has at least ten counts. The chain joins TRBV7-9 to TRBJ1-1, with a weak D call TRBD1 (5 bases). The CDR3 covers 14 residues. Germline assignment: CDR1 SEHNR and CDR2 FQNEAQ (reference sequence). Trimming shortened V by 1 base and J by 11 bases, and 17 bases separated the two germline ends. CDR3 nucleotides: TGTGCCAGCAGCTTAGTGTGGGGAGCGGAGGGGGCTTTCTTT. This translates into CASSLVWGAEGAFF. The whole variable domain, filled in from reference TRBV7-9 and TRBJ1-1, reads DTGVSQNPRHKITKRGQNVTFRCDPISEHNRLYWYRQTLGQGPEFLTYFQNEAQLEKSRLLSDRFSAERPKGSFSTLEIQRTEQGDSAMYLCASSLVWGAEGAFFGQGTRLTVV.

This clonotype came up many times. This chain uses TRBV12-3 or TRBV12-4 with TRBJ1-6; a weak D match, TRBD1 (6 bases). This CDR3 spans 18 amino acids. The germline V and J ends were trimmed by 6 bases and 0 bases, with 18 bases remaining between them. Here the CDR3 reads CASRGGGGVGSYNSPLHF. In DNA form, the CDR3 reads TGTGCCAGCAGGGGAGGGGGAGGAGTGGGCTCCTATAATTCACCCCTCCACTTT.

This clonotype was counted only a few times. The rearrangement uses TRBV9 and TRBJ1-2; D possibly corresponds to TRBD1 (6 bases). The germline gives CDR1 SGDLS, CDR2 YYNGEE. This CDR3 spans 17 amino acids. Trimming removed 6 bases from V and 4 bases from J, with 25 bases in between. DNA for the CDR3: TGTGCCAGCAACACCCCCGTGCTGGGGGCGGAAGGCTATGGCTACACCTTC. Translating gives CASNTPVLGAEGYGYTF.

This clonotype appeared a few times. The V and J genes are TRBV20-1 and TRBJ1-5; 8 bases agree with TRBD1. The CDR3 is 14 amino acids. V gave up 5 bases and J gave up 1 base; unmatched junction bases: 4. The germline gives CDR1 DFQATT, CDR2 SNEGSKA (reference sequence). The CDR3 is CSAARQGSNQPQHF. CDR3 nucleotides: TGCAGTGCTGCCAGACAGGGGAGCAATCAGCCCCAGCATTTT.

This clonotype came up many times. The V gene is TRBV9, the J gene TRBJ2-5; D unresolved. Germline V gene lookup returns CDR1 SGDLS and CDR2 YYNGEE. The V end was cut by 0 bases, the J end by 1 base, with 4 bases between. The CDR3 is 13 residues long. The CDR3 nucleotides are TGTGCCAGCAGCGTAGGGTTCCAAGAGACCCAGTACTTC. Protein: CASSVGFQETQYF. Full variable domain (remainder filled in from reference TRBV9 and TRBJ2-5): DSGVTQTPKHLITATGQRVTLRCSPRSGDLSVYWYQQSLDQGLQFLIQYYNGEERAKGNILERFSAQQFPDLHSELNLSSLELGDSALYFCASSVGFQETQYFGPGTRLLVL.

This clonotype was detected ten times or more. The chain is built from TRBV13 and TRBJ1-1, with D unresolved. Trimming pared 1 base from V and 6 bases from J, leaving 9 bases between. This CDR3 spans 13 amino acids. CDR1 is PRHDT and CDR2 is FYEKMQ in the germline V gene (reference sequence). The DNA for the CDR3 is TGTGCCAGCAGCTTAGAGGGAAGGGCTGAAGCTTTCTTT. Translating it yields CASSLEGRAEAFF.

This clonotype was seen at least ten times. The gene calls are TRBV7-8 and TRBJ2-5, with TRBD2 matching 13 bases. The CDR3 totals 17 residues. Germline CDR1 reads SGHVS; CDR2 reads FQNEAQ. V dropped 4 bases and J dropped 4; count of bases not matched to a gene: 9. CDR3 coding DNA: TGTGCCAGCAGCTCCTCGACTCGGACTAGCGGGGGAGAGACCCAGTACTTC. Translated: CASSSSTRTSGGETQYF.

The chain is built from TRBV7-9 and TRBJ2-7; the D gene is possibly TRBD2 (6 bases). This CDR3 has 17 residues. Germline CDR1 SEHNR, CDR2 FQNEAQ (reference sequence). V lost 1 base, J lost 3 bases, and 19 bases lay in between. DNA of the CDR3: TGTGCCAGCAGCTTAGTATTGGCGGGGACTTTTCACTACGAGCAGTACTTC. It encodes CASSLVLAGTFHYEQYF.

This clonotype was seen repeatedly, ten times or more. The CDR3 DNA follows: TGTGCCAGCAGTGAAGTACAGGGTGCCAGGGGGGGAGATACGCAGTATTTT. Translated: CASSEVQGARGGDTQYF. The gene calls are TRBV6-1 and TRBJ2-3, with D possibly being TRBD1 or TRBD2 (7 bases each). V lost 1 base to trimming and J lost 5 bases, with 19 bases between them. Germline-derived CDR1 and CDR2 are MNHNS and SASEGT. This CDR3 comprises 17 residues.

In its sample, this clonotype was seen many times. The rearrangement uses TRBV18 and TRBJ2-6; no clear D. CDR3 length equals 15 residues. V dropped 5 bases and J dropped 0 bases, with 8 bases sitting between them. The V gene's germline CDR1 is KGHSH and CDR2 LQKENI. The DNA for the CDR3 is TGTGCCAGCTCAACGCAAGCCTCTGGGGCCAACGTCCTGACTTTC. Amino acid sequence: CASSTQASGANVLTF.

As to this clonotype: No conserved phenylalanine or tryptophan ends this CDR3, so it is likely a read error. This sequence joins TRBV12-3 or TRBV12-4 and TRBJ1-4; TRBD1 aligns across 7 bases. The CDR3 has 12 amino acids. The V gene end was trimmed by 5 bases and the J gene end by 6 bases; junction bases not matched to a gene: 0. The CDR3 bases are TGTGCCAGCAGTGGGACAGATGAAAAACTGTTTTCT. Amino acid sequence: CASSGTDEKLFS.

The J gene is TRBJ1-4, the V gene TRBV5-1; D not resolved. CDR3 length equals 16 residues. The V and J ends lost 0 bases and 3 bases respectively, with 12 bases between them. The germline V gene encodes CDR1 SGHRS and CDR2 YFSETQ. This chain's CDR3 is CASSLGSPGANEKLFF. The CDR3 region has the DNA TGCGCCAGCAGCTTGGGCAGCCCTGGGGCTAATGAAAAACTGTTTTTT.

This clonotype was observed at least ten times. Here the CDR3 DNA reads TGTGCCAGCAGCTTAGGACCTCAGAGGGCCAACACCGGGGAGCTGTTTTTT. This gives the protein CASSLGPQRANTGELFF. This chain joins TRBV7-2 and TRBJ2-2; TRBD2 is a possible D gene (5 bases). Germline lookup yields CDR1 SGHTA and CDR2 FQGNSA. Trimming removed 1 base at V and 2 bases at J, with 14 bases between. This CDR3 is built from 17 residues.

In its sample, this clonotype was seen a few times. The chain is built from TRBV5-1 and TRBJ2-5, with 11 bases fitting TRBD2. This CDR3 comprises 17 residues. Germline CDR1 is SGHRS and CDR2 is YFSETQ. Trimming removed 4 bases from V and 1 base from J; junction bases left unmatched: 9. The chain's CDR3 is CASSPSLAGGPQETQYF. The CDR3 DNA is TGCGCCAGCAGCCCCTCTCTAGCGGGGGGTCCCCAAGAGACCCAGTACTTC.

This clonotype occurred a few times. The chain is built from TRBV11-2 and TRBJ2-5; 9 bases map to TRBD1. The V and J ends lost 3 bases and 5 bases, in that order; junction bases with no gene match: 4. The germline gives CDR1 SGHAT, CDR2 FQNNGV. This CDR3 contains 14 residues. The CDR3 coding sequence is TGTGCCAGCAGCTTCAACAGGGGGCTGGAGACCCAGTACTTC. Its translation: CASSFNRGLETQYF.

This clonotype has at least ten counts. The chain has TRBV2 and TRBJ2-7; no clear D. Between the trimmed V and J ends, which lost 5 bases and 7 bases, there was a span of 15 bases. The CDR3 sequence is 13 residues long. The germline V gene has CDR1 SNHLY and CDR2 FYNNEI. DNA for the CDR3: TGTGCCAGCAGTATATTAACCCTGGGAGAGCAGTACTTC. As protein: CASSILTLGEQYF.